This record concerns one T cell receptor (beta chain) sequence. In its sample, this clone was seen once. The antigen it recognizes is unknown. Base qualities are not provided; no much larger clone lies one nucleotide away. The trial excluded patients who had a history of autoimmune disease or who were on systemic immunosuppression. Peripheral blood for TCR sequencing was collected from all dose cohorts at baseline, on cycle 4 day 1, and on cycle 7 day 1. Samples were obtained from an open-label, multicenter, first-in-human phase I dose-escalation trial of ivuxolimab. Adults with locally advanced or metastatic melanoma, renal cell carcinoma, hepatocellular carcinoma or head and neck squamous cell carcinoma were enrolled in the trial. Before TCR sequencing, CD4+ T cells and CD8+ T cells were sorted from peripheral blood as separate populations. V and J lose 3 bases and 5 bases, and a span of 9 bases separates them. From a lookup of the germline V gene, CDR1 and CDR2 are SGDLS and YYNGEE. The CDR3 covers 12 residues, taking in both the cysteine and the phenylalanine. Only the CDR3 portion is preserved as DNA: 36 bases, with reading frame beginning at the first base.

The sample belongs to a study of OX40 agonist ivuxolimab in advanced cancers. As for the study more broadly: The costimulatory receptor OX40 (CD134) was targeted by ivuxolimab, a fully human IgG2 agonistic monoclonal antibody. Intravenous ivuxolimab was administered to patients every 2 weeks at six dose levels: 0.01, 0.1, 0.3, 1.5, 3 and 10 mg/kg. The monotherapy dose-escalation portion (N ≈ 56 patients) of the phase I ivuxolimab trial is reported in the paper. Peripheral TCRbeta sequencing was intended to test whether TCR sequence diversity was altered and clonal T-cell expansion was caused by ivuxolimab. Partial responses were achieved by three dose-escalation patients, of whom one had hepatocellular carcinoma and two had cutaneous melanoma. Prior anti-PD-1, anti-PD-L1 or anti-CTLA-4 therapy was permitted, and 40% to 50% of dose-escalation patients had received checkpoint inhibitors. Among the roughly 50 dose-escalation patients, approximately 20 had hepatocellular carcinoma, roughly 15 melanoma, 9 renal cell carcinoma and 9 head and neck cancer. The dose-escalation cohort was 82.7% male with a mean age of approximately 60 years, ranging from roughly 20 to 80. The paper as a whole reports these results and caveats: At doses of 0.1 to 3.0 mg/kg, clonal expansion of both CD4+ and CD8+ blood T cells was observed from baseline to week 6. In the 0.1-3.0 mg/kg groups, partial responders were among the patients with the lowest normalized peripheral clonal expansion, particularly in CD8+ T cells. The antigen specificity of the clonally expanded peripheral T cells was not determined. On average, CD8+ T cells showed more expanded clones than CD4+ T cells after ivuxolimab. Low levels of normalized T-cell clonal expansion were also seen in some patients who did not respond.

For sequencing of the TCRbeta CDR3 region, genomic DNA was extracted from the sorted cells. The immunoSEQ Assay was used to sequence the TCRbeta CDR3 regions. TCRdb carries this immuneACCESS record with in-frame sequences only. Its versions omit some clonotypes, under half of them owing to an unresolved V gene in the studies checked, with the rest unexplained. Here the sample has under 60,000 clones; roughly 94% occur a single time. Of the sample, around 12% is held by the ten largest clones. Recombination linked TRBV9 to TRBJ2-7; confidence is insufficient to name the D gene. The TCR comes from an adult with an advanced solid tumor such as melanoma, head and neck, liver or kidney cancer. The sample in question was CD4+ or CD8+ T cells sorted from blood, obtained in a trial of the OX40 agonist ivuxolimab. The nucleotides read TGTGCCAGCAGCGGTGACCGAAACGAGCAGTACTTC. The translation is CASSGDRNEQYF.